The entry below describes one T cell receptor (beta chain). This entry comes from a study of response to subunit inactivated influenza vaccine. TCRdb analysed the RT-PCR reads with MiXCR anew, one entry per CDR3 protein. In the table there are 650,000 to 800,000 distinct CDR3 sequences, under 20% of which are singletons. The J segment lost 0 bases and the V segment lost 6 bases, leaving 6 bases of the junction unmatched. Per germline, CDR1 ENHRY and CDR2 SYGVKD. This CDR3 has 16 amino acids. V and J are TRBV10-3 and TRBJ2-3, with 10 nucleotides matching TRBD1. This TCR was recovered from a man aged 50-60 years who received an inactivated influenza vaccine. The sequencing here drew on PBMCs from blood, taken roughly 5 days after vaccination. CDR3 loop: CAIRDRDRGSTDTQYF. CDR3 sequence (DNA): TGTGCCATCAGAGACCGGGACAGGGGAAGCACAGATACGCAGTATTTT.